The 20 T cell receptor beta chains below come from one sample, sequenced in a study of early stage breast cancer tumors. Clones were read by immunoSEQ multiplex PCR, and TCRdb kept only the in-frame ones, dropping some. This repertoire shows 30,000 or so clones, almost 75% found once; its top ten account for around 4.6%. The source material was blood. Source of these receptors: a person in their forties with breast cancer.

This chain connects TRBV19 to TRBJ1-4; a possible D gene is TRBD1 (5 bases). V was clipped by 6 bases and J by 6 bases, with 14 bases between them. Germline loops: CDR1 LNHDA, CDR2 SQIVND (reference sequence). CDR3 length equals 14 residues. The CDR3 reads CASRLKSGDEKLFF. Here the CDR3 DNA reads TGTGCCAGTAGACTCAAATCGGGGGATGAAAAACTGTTTTTT.

The rearrangement links TRBV7-2 to TRBJ1-5; weak D call: TRBD1 (5 bases). With 4 bases removed from V and 4 bases from J, the gap between germline ends came to 14 bases. The CDR3 length is 15 residues. Germline V gene sequence: CDR1 SGHTA, CDR2 FQGNSA. CDR3 nucleotide sequence: TGTGCCAGCAGCTGGGTAGGGGCCGGGAATCAGCCCCAGCATTTT. This sequence encodes CASSWVGAGNQPQHF. Variable domain in full (rest from reference TRBV7-2 and TRBJ1-5): GAGVSQSPSNKVTEKGKDVELRCDPISGHTALYWYRQSLGQGLEFLIYFQGNSAPDKSGLPSDRFSAERTGGSVSTLTIQRTQQEDSAVYLCASSWVGAGNQPQHFGDGTRLSIL.

The chain is built from TRBV15 and TRBJ1-5; D ambiguous. This CDR3 spans 19 amino acids. Germline CDR1 and CDR2: LNHNV and YYDKDF (reference sequence). Trimming took 0 bases from V and 0 from J, leaving 18 bases between them. The CDR3 region has the DNA TGTGCCACCAGCAGAGATTTTGATCGGATCGGATATAGCAATCAGCCCCAGCATTTT. Translated: CATSRDFDRIGYSNQPQHF.

This rearrangement joins TRBV7-2 to TRBJ2-2; D remains ambiguous. There are 13 residues in the CDR3. Germline V lookup: CDR1 SGHTA, CDR2 FQGNSA. Deletions cut 6 bases from V and 5 bases from J, with 10 bases between. In nucleotides, the CDR3 is TGTGCCAGCAGTCTTGACGTTACCGGGGAGCTGTTTTTT. This gives the protein CASSLDVTGELFF.

V is TRBV27 and J is TRBJ1-5, with a possible D match to TRBD1 (5 bases). The CDR3 sequence is 14 residues long. Germline lookup yields CDR1 MNHEY and CDR2 SMNVEV (reference sequence). V lost 2 bases and J lost 7, with 12 bases in between. CDR3 DNA: TGTGCCAGCAGTTTAATGGCAAGGGACCAGCCCCAGCATTTT. Translating it yields CASSLMARDQPQHF.

J is TRBJ2-3 and V is TRBV7-9, with 8 bases that match TRBD2. Germline-derived CDR1 and CDR2 are SEHNR and FQNEAQ (reference sequence). The trim removed 5 bases at V and 1 base at J, leaving 2 bases unmatched. The CDR3 consists of 14 residues. CDR3 loop: CASSTSGGTDTQYF. The CDR3 DNA reads TGTGCCAGCAGCACTAGCGGAGGCACAGATACGCAGTATTTT. The variable domain in full, with the rest retrieved from reference TRBV7-9 and TRBJ2-3, is DTGVSQNPRHKITKRGQNVTFRCDPISEHNRLYWYRQTLGQGPEFLTYFQNEAQLEKSRLLSDRFSAERPKGSFSTLEIQRTEQGDSAMYLCASSTSGGTDTQYFGPGTRLTVL.

The CDR3 DNA reads TGCAGCGCTCGTCGGGCGGGAGGTCCCGGGGAGCTGTTTTTT. It yields the protein CSARRAGGPGELFF. The chain couples TRBV29-1 to TRBJ2-2; TRBD2 matches at 8 bases. V lost 7 bases to trimming and J lost 6 bases; unmatched junction nucleotides: 10. Germline V CDR1 and CDR2: SQVTM, ANQGSEA. The CDR3 is 14 amino acids.

This clone was seen a few times. CDR3 residues: CAIGLAGADTQYF. Written as DNA, the CDR3 is TGTGCCATCGGGCTAGCGGGAGCAGATACGCAGTATTTT. The J gene is TRBJ2-3, the V gene TRBV10-3; 10 positions agree with TRBD2. V was pared by 8 bases and J by 4 bases, with 3 bases of the junction left unmatched. The CDR3 consists of 13 residues. Germline loops: CDR1 ENHRY, CDR2 SYGVKD.

V usage is TRBV6-5 and J usage is TRBJ2-7, with D tentatively TRBD1 or TRBD2 (5 bases each). V lost 6 bases to trimming and J lost 3 bases, with 15 bases between them. The CDR3 loop spans 14 amino acids. Germline V gives CDR1 MNHEY, CDR2 SVGAGI. CDR3 nucleotides: TGTGCCAGCAGCCCCGGGACCGACGTCTACGAGCAGTACTTC. It specifies CASSPGTDVYEQYF.

The CDR3 nucleotides are TGTGCCAGCAGTTACGGGGGGGGGCATGAACCCCTCCACTTT. As protein: CASSYGGGHEPLHF. The chain combines TRBV6-5 with TRBJ1-6; D possibly corresponds to TRBD1 (6 bases). Trimming removed 2 bases from V and 12 bases from J, with 14 bases in between. The CDR3 consists of 14 residues. Germline V gives CDR1 MNHEY, CDR2 SVGAGI.

This clone came up once. This rearrangement joins TRBV7-2 to TRBJ2-2; 7 nucleotides match TRBD2. CDR3 length: 16 amino acids. Germline-derived CDR1 and CDR2 are SGHTA and FQGNSA. V gave up 1 base and J gave up 10 bases; unmatched junction bases: 12. In DNA form, the CDR3 reads TGTGCCAGCAGCTTAGGGTTTAGCGGGTTCAAATCGGAGCTGTTTTTT. This encodes CASSLGFSGFKSELFF.

This chain connects TRBV30 to TRBJ1-5; possible D gene TRBD1, 6 bases. This CDR3 has 15 amino acids. V was trimmed by 3 bases and J by 5 bases, leaving 17 bases between them. CDR1 GTSNPN and CDR2 SVGIG come from the germline V gene (reference sequence). CDR3 nucleotides: TGTGCCTGGAGACAGGGTACGGGGGGTGATCAGCCCCAGCATTTT. It specifies CAWRQGTGGDQPQHF.

This chain links TRBV7-9 with TRBJ2-5; 12 bases line up with TRBD2. V trimming: 4 bases; J trimming: 5 bases; junction bases outside the gene matches: 2. The CDR3 length is 14 residues. The germline V gene has CDR1 SEHNR and CDR2 FQNEAQ (reference sequence). In DNA, the CDR3 is TGTGCCAGCAGCTCAGGGACTAGCGGGGAGACCCAGTACTTC. Translation: CASSSGTSGETQYF.

The rearrangement links TRBV18 to TRBJ2-1, with D possibly being TRBD1 (6 bases). Germline CDR1 is KGHSH and CDR2 is LQKENI. The CDR3 totals 13 residues. Trimming took 0 bases from V and 13 from J, leaving 13 bases between them. As DNA, the CDR3 is TGTGCCAGCTCACCACCGACAACAGGGATACAGTTCTTC. This gives the protein CASSPPTTGIQFF.

The V gene is TRBV6-1, the J gene TRBJ2-3; 7 bases line up with TRBD1. Per germline, CDR1 MNHNS and CDR2 SASEGT. The CDR3 consists of 15 residues. The J segment lost 1 base and the V segment lost 7 bases, leaving 8 bases of the junction unmatched. The CDR3 sequence is CASIPTGLGTDTQYF. CDR3 DNA sequence: TGTGCCAGCATTCCGACAGGGTTGGGCACAGATACGCAGTATTTT.

On this clone itself: One end of the junction fails to match germline, which may point to a read error. The chain combines TRBV7-9 with TRBJ2-1; D may be TRBD1 (5 bases). This CDR3 region has 11 residues. Germline V gene sequence: CDR1 SEHNR, CDR2 FQNEAQ (reference sequence). CDR3 nucleotides: TGTGCCAGCACCTTAGGGGATGAGCAGTTCTTC. Amino acids: CASTLGDEQFF.

The genes are TRBV27 and TRBJ2-7; D is tentatively TRBD1 or TRBD2 (6 bases each). CDR1 MNHEY and CDR2 SMNVEV come from the germline V gene (reference sequence). The CDR3 has 17 residues. Trimming pared 5 bases from V and 4 bases from J, leaving 24 bases between. CDR3 DNA: TGTGCCAGCAGTCCAATTTTAGGGGGGCAGGGAAGGTACGAGCAGTACTTC. Amino acids: CASSPILGGQGRYEQYF.

A note on this clone: Other DNA sequences of this sample code for an identical CDR3. V and J are TRBV30 and TRBJ1-2; D possibly corresponds to TRBD1 (5 bases). Germline V lookup: CDR1 GTSNPN, CDR2 SVGIG (reference sequence). V gave up 3 bases and J gave up 7 bases, with 12 bases separating them. The CDR3 contains 12 residues. CDR3 amino acids: CAWRAGVGGYTF. The CDR3 DNA sequence: TGTGCCTGGAGGGCGGGGGTCGGTGGCTACACCTTC. Using reference TRBV30 and TRBJ1-2 for the parts outside the CDR3, the full variable domain is SQTIHQWPATLVQPVGSPLSLECTVEGTSNPNLYWYRQAAGRGLQLLFYSVGIGQISSEVPQNLSASRPQDRQFILSSKKLLLSDSGFYLCAWRAGVGGYTFGSGTRLTVV.

The CDR3 nucleotides are TGTGCCAGCTCATCAGCCCCTAGACAAACCAATGAGCAGTTCTTC. As protein: CASSSAPRQTNEQFF. The chain combines TRBV18 with TRBJ2-1; D is ambiguous. With 5 bases removed from V and 6 bases from J, the gap between germline ends came to 17 bases. CDR1 and CDR2 from the germline V gene are KGHSH and LQKENI. The CDR3 totals 15 residues. Full variable domain (rest looked up from reference TRBV18 and TRBJ2-1): NAGVMQNPRHLVRRRGQEARLRCSPMKGHSHVYWYRQLPEEGLKFMVYLQKENIIDESGMPKERFSAEFPKEGPSILRIQQVVRGDSAAYFCASSSAPRQTNEQFFGPGTRLTVL.

The J gene is TRBJ2-7, the V gene TRBV21-1; no DNA check was done on the table's D call, TRBD2. TRBV21-1 is noted as a pseudogene. The CDR3 runs 19 residues. CDR3 DNA: TGTGCCAGCAGCAACCTTCTAGCGGGAGAGCCTAAAAGCTCCTACGAGCAGTACTTC. It codes for CASSNLLAGEPKSSYEQYF.